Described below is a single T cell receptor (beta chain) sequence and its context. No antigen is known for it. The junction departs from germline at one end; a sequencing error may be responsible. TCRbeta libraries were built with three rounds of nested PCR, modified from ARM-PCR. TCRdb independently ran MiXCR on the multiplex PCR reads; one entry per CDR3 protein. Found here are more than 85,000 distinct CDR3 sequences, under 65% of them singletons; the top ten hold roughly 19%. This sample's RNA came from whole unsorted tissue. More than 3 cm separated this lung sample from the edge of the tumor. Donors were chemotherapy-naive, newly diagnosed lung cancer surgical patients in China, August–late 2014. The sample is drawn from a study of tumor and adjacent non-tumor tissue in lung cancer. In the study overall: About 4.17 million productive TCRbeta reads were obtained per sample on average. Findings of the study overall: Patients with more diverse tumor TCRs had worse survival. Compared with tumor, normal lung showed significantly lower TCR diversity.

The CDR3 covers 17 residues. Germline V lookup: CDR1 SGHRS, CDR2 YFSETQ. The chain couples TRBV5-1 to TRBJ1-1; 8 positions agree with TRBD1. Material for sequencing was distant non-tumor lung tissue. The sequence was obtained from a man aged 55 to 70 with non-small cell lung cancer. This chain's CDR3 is CASRPQGAHPSNAEAFF. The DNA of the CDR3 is TGCGCCAGCAGGCCGCAGGGGGCACATCCTTCGAACGCTGAAGCTTTCTTC.